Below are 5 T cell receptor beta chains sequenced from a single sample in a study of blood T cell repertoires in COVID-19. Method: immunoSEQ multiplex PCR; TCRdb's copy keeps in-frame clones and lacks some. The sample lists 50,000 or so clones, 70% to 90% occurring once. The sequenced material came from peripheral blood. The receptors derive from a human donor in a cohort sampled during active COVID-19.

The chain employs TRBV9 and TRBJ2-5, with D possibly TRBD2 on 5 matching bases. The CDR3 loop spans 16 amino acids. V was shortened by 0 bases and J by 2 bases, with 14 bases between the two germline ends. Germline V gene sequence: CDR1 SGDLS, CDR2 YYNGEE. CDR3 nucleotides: TGTGCCAGCAGCGTAGTCTTCACCCAGCGGCAAGAGACCCAGTACTTC. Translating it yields CASSVVFTQRQETQYF.

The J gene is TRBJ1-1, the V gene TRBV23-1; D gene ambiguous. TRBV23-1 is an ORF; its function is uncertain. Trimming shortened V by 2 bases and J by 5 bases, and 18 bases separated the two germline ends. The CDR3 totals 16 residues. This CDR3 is CASSQTRKLLRTEAFF. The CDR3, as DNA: TGCGCCAGCAGTCAAACGCGGAAACTGCTTAGGACTGAAGCTTTCTTT.

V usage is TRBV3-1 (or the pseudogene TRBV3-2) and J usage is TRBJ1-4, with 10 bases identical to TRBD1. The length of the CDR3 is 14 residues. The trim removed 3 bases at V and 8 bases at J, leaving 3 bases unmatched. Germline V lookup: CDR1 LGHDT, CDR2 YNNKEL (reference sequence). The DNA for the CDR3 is TGTGCCAGCAGCCACGGACAGGGGGGGGAAAAACTGTTTTTT. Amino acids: CASSHGQGGEKLFF.

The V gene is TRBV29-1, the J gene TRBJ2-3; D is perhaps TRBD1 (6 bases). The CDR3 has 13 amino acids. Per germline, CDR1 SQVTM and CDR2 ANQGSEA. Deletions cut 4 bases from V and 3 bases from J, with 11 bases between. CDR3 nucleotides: TGCAGCGTTGGGCTCCAGGGGACAGATACGCAGTATTTT. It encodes CSVGLQGTDTQYF.

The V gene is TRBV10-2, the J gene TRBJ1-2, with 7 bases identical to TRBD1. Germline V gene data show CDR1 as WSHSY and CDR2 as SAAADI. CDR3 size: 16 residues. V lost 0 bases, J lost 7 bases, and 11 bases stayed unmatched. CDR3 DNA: TGCGCCAGCAGTGAGTCCGACAAGACAGGGCTCGCTGGCTACACCTTC. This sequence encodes CASSESDKTGLAGYTF.